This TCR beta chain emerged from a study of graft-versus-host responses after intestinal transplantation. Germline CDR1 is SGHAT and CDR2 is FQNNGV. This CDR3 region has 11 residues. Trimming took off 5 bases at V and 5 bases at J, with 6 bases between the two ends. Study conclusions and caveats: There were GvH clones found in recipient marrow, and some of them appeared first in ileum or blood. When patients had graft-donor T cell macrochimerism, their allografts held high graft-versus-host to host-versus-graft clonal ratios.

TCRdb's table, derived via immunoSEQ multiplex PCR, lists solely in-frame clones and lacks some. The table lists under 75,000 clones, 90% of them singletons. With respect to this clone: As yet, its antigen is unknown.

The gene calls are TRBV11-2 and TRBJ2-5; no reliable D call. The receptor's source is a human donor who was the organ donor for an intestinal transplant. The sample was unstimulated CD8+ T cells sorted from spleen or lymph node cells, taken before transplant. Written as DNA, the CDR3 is TGTGCCAGCAGCACTGGTGAGACCCAGTACTTC. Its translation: CASSTGETQYF.